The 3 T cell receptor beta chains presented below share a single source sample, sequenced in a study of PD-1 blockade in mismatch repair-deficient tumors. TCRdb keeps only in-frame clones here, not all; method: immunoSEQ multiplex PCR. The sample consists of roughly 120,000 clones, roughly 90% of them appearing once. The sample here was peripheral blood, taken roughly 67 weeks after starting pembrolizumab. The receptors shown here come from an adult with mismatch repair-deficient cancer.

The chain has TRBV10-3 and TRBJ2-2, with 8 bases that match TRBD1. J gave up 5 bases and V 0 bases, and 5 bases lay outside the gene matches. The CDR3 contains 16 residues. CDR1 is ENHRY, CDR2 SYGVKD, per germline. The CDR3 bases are TGTGCCATCAGTGAGTCCTGGACAGGGAGGACCGGGGAGCTGTTTTTT. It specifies CAISESWTGRTGELFF.

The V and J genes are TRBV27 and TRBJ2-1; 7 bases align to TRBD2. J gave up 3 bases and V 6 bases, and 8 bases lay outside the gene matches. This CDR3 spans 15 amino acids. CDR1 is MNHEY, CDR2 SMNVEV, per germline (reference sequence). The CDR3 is CASSKGLAVYNEQFF. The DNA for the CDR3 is TGTGCCAGCAGCAAAGGGCTAGCGGTCTACAATGAGCAGTTCTTC.

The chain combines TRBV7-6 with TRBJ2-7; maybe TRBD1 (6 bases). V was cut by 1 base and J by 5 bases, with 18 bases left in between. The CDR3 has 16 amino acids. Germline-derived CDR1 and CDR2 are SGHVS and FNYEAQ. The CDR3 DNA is TGTGCCAGCAGCTTAGATGGCAGGGGTTCTTACCACGAGCAGTACTTC. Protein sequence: CASSLDGRGSYHEQYF.